This T cell receptor beta chain was observed in a study of cytomegalovirus exposure and HLA in healthy donors. TCRdb's table, derived via immunoSEQ multiplex PCR, lists solely in-frame clones and lacks some. The data show 150,000 to 200,000 clones, roughly nine tenths seen once. J was trimmed by 3 bases and V by 3 bases; bases with no gene match: 5. The CDR3 is 15 residues long. In germline, CDR1 is SGHNT, CDR2 YENEEA. The chain is built from TRBV11-3 and TRBJ2-7; 10 positions match TRBD1. The receptor was isolated from a man between 18 and 29 years old in good health and CMV-seropositive. The sample consisted of PBMCs. The CDR3 bases are TGTGCCAGCAGCTTTCTTGGGACAGGGGACTACGAGCAGTACTTC. It translates to CASSFLGTGDYEQYF.